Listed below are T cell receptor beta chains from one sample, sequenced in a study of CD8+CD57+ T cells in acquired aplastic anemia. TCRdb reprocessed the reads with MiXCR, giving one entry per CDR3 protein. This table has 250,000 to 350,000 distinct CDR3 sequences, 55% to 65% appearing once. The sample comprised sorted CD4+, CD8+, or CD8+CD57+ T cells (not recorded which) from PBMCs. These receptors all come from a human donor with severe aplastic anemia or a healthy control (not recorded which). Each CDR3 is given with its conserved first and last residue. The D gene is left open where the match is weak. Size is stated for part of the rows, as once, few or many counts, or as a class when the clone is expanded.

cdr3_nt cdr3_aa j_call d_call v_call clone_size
TGTGCCAGCAGTGCTACAGGGAGTGGGTATGGCTACACCTTC CASSATGSGYGYTF TRBJ1-2 . TRBV12-3/TRBV12-4 .
TGTGCCAGCGCGGGGACAGGGTCGGGGGCCAACGTCCTGACTTTC CASAGTGSGANVLTF TRBJ2-6 TRBD1 TRBV12-3/TRBV12-4 .
TGTGCCATCAGCGACACCTACGAGCAGTACTTC CAISDTYEQYF TRBJ2-7 . TRBV10-3 .
TGTGCCAGCAGTTTACGGTTGGAGGGGCTTGGCTACACCTTC CASSLRLEGLGYTF TRBJ1-2 . TRBV12-3/TRBV12-4 .
TGTGCCAGCAGGAGGGGACAGGGTAGGTACGAGCAGTACTTC CASRRGQGRYEQYF TRBJ2-7 TRBD1 TRBV6-6 .
TGTGCCAGCAGCCCGGGACAGGGAGCGTTGGAGACCCAGTACTTC CASSPGQGALETQYF TRBJ2-5 TRBD1 TRBV7-3 .
TGTGCCAGCAGGACGGACAGGGAGGCCACTGAAGCTTTCTTT CASRTDREATEAFF TRBJ1-1 TRBD1 TRBV2 .
TGTGCCAGTAAGGGAGACAGGGTAGCGACTGAAGCTTTCTTT CASKGDRVATEAFF TRBJ1-1 TRBD1 TRBV19 many
TGTGCCAGCAGCTTCACGGGGAAGAACACTGAAGCTTTCTTT CASSFTGKNTEAFF TRBJ1-1 . TRBV7-2 .
TGTGCCAGCAGTTTATCGGGGGGCCCCTCCTACGAGCAGTACTTC CASSLSGGPSYEQYF TRBJ2-7 . TRBV12-3/TRBV12-4 few
TGTGCCAGCTCTTGGACAGGGGGCGGTTCCTACGAGCAGTACTTC CASSWTGGGSYEQYF TRBJ2-7 TRBD1 TRBV10-3 .
TGCAGTGCTAGAGACCAGGGAGGTCTTAACGAGCAGTACTTC CSARDQGGLNEQYF TRBJ2-7 . TRBV20-1 many
TGTGCCAGCAGCGTAGAAATCGGGGAGCTGTTTTTT CASSVEIGELFF TRBJ2-2 . TRBV9 .
TGTGCCAGCAGTCGATCTGCGGGGGGGCCTTTAGAGACCCAGTACTTC CASSRSAGGPLETQYF TRBJ2-5 TRBD2 TRBV2 .
TGTGCCAGCAATCTAGCGGGAGTGGGAGATACGCAGTATTTT CASNLAGVGDTQYF TRBJ2-3 TRBD2 TRBV2 .
TGTGCCAGTAGTATGGGGACAGGGCTCTTGAATGAGCAGTTCTTC CASSMGTGLLNEQFF TRBJ2-1 TRBD1 TRBV19 .
TGTGCCATCAGTGAGTGGGGGGCTGAAGCTTTCTTT CAISEWGAEAFF TRBJ1-1 . TRBV10-3 few
TGTGCCAGCAGCGTAGGGGACAGCCAGCCCCAGCATTTT CASSVGDSQPQHF TRBJ1-5 TRBD1 TRBV9 .
TGCGCCAGCAGCCCGACGGGAGGAGGGGGCTACGAGCAGTACTTC CASSPTGGGGYEQYF TRBJ2-7 . TRBV5-1 .
TGTGCCAGCAGCTTGCGCGAGGGGACTGAAGCTTTCTTT CASSLREGTEAFF TRBJ1-1 . TRBV5-6 few
TGTGCCAGCAGAGAACTTCTAGCGGGGTCGAACACCGGGGAGCTGTTTTTT CASRELLAGSNTGELFF TRBJ2-2 TRBD2 TRBV2 .
TGCAGCCCCTACGGACAGCCGAACACTGAAGCTTTCTTT CSPYGQPNTEAFF TRBJ1-1 . TRBV29-1 .
TGTGCCTGGAGTCACAGTTACTACGAGCAGTACTTC CAWSHSYYEQYF TRBJ2-7 . TRBV30 .
TGCGCCAGCAGTTCGACGGCGAATGAAAAACTGTTTTTT CASSSTANEKLFF TRBJ1-4 . TRBV5-1 .
TGCAGTGCTATCGCCTTGGGGAAGCTGAACACTGAAGCTTTGTTT CSAIALGKLNTEALF TRBJ1-1 . TRBV20-1 .
TGCAGTGCTAGGCGACTCGGTGTCGGAAAACTGTTTTTT CSARRLGVGKLFF TRBJ1-4 . TRBV20-1 many
TGTGCCAGCAGTAAACAGGGGTCCCCTGGGGCCAACGTCCTGACTTTC CASSKQGSPGANVLTF TRBJ2-6 TRBD1 TRBV2 .
TGTGCCAGCAGCGTCGGGACAGGGGATTATCAGCCCCAGCATTTT CASSVGTGDYQPQHF TRBJ1-5 TRBD1 TRBV5-5 many
TGTGCCAGCAGTTACGACGGCCTCTACGAGCAGTACTTC CASSYDGLYEQYF TRBJ2-7 . TRBV12-3/TRBV12-4 many
TGTGCCAGCAGCGTAAGCGGGGGGGCCCAAGAGACCCAGTACTTC CASSVSGGAQETQYF TRBJ2-5 TRBD2 TRBV9 many
TGTGCCAGCAGTGGTCCTAGCGGGGGGACCGGGGAGCTGTTTTTT CASSGPSGGTGELFF TRBJ2-2 TRBD2 TRBV2 few
TGCAGTGCTAGCGAAAACACTGAAGCTTTCTTT CSASENTEAFF TRBJ1-1 . TRBV20-1 .
TGCGCCAGCAGCTCGCGCAGGGAAAGCACAACTAATGAAAAACTGTTTTTT CASSSRRESTTNEKLFF TRBJ1-4 . TRBV5-1 many
TGCAGTGCTAACCCGGTTGGGGCCAACGTCCTGACTTTC CSANPVGANVLTF TRBJ2-6 . TRBV20-1 .
TGTGCCAGCACTCAACTTCAGGGGGGGAACACTGAAGCTTTCTTT CASTQLQGGNTEAFF TRBJ1-1 TRBD1 TRBV5-6 many
TGTGCCAGCAGTTGGATAGCGGGGGGCACAGATACGCAGTATTTT CASSWIAGGTDTQYF TRBJ2-3 TRBD2 TRBV6-5 once
TGTGCCAGCAGCCACGGGACAAGTCATTCACCCCTCCACTTT CASSHGTSHSPLHF TRBJ1-6 . TRBV11-2 many
TGTGCCAGTAGTATTCGGGTCCGGGAGCAGTACTTC CASSIRVREQYF TRBJ2-7 . TRBV19 .
TGTGCCAGTAGTCACGGGGCGGTGGCTGGCTACACCTTC CASSHGAVAGYTF TRBJ1-2 . TRBV19 .
TGTGCCAGCGCCGAGGGGGCGATCTCCTACGAGCAGTACTTC CASAEGAISYEQYF TRBJ2-7 TRBD1 TRBV10-3 .
TGTGCCAGTAGTACTTGGGCCGGGACAGGGGTGGACGAGCAGTACTTC CASSTWAGTGVDEQYF TRBJ2-7 TRBD1 TRBV19 .
TGTGCCAGCAGCCAACAGGGAGGAGACAATGAGCAGTTCTTC CASSQQGGDNEQFF TRBJ2-1 . TRBV7-8 .
TGTGCCAGCAGTGTTACTAGCGGGGGTCTCGAGCAGTACTTC CASSVTSGGLEQYF TRBJ2-7 TRBD2 TRBV2 .
TGCAGCGTTCCGGGACAGGGGGGCTCCTACGAGCAGTACTTC CSVPGQGGSYEQYF TRBJ2-7 TRBD1 TRBV29-1 .
TGTGCCAGCAATCAGGGTATCACTGAAGCTTTCTTT CASNQGITEAFF TRBJ1-1 . TRBV2 many
TGTGCCAGCAGCCACCGGACAGGGGCCCATGGAGGGGGATGGTACTTC CASSHRTGAHGGGWYF TRBJ2-7 TRBD1 TRBV7-2 few
TGTGCCAGCAGCCAATCCCACGGTTCCTATAATTCACCCCTCCACTTT CASSQSHGSYNSPLHF TRBJ1-6 . TRBV14 many
TGTGCCAGCAGGGACGCCGCGAAACCGGAGTTCTTC CASRDAAKPEFF TRBJ2-1 . TRBV7-9 .